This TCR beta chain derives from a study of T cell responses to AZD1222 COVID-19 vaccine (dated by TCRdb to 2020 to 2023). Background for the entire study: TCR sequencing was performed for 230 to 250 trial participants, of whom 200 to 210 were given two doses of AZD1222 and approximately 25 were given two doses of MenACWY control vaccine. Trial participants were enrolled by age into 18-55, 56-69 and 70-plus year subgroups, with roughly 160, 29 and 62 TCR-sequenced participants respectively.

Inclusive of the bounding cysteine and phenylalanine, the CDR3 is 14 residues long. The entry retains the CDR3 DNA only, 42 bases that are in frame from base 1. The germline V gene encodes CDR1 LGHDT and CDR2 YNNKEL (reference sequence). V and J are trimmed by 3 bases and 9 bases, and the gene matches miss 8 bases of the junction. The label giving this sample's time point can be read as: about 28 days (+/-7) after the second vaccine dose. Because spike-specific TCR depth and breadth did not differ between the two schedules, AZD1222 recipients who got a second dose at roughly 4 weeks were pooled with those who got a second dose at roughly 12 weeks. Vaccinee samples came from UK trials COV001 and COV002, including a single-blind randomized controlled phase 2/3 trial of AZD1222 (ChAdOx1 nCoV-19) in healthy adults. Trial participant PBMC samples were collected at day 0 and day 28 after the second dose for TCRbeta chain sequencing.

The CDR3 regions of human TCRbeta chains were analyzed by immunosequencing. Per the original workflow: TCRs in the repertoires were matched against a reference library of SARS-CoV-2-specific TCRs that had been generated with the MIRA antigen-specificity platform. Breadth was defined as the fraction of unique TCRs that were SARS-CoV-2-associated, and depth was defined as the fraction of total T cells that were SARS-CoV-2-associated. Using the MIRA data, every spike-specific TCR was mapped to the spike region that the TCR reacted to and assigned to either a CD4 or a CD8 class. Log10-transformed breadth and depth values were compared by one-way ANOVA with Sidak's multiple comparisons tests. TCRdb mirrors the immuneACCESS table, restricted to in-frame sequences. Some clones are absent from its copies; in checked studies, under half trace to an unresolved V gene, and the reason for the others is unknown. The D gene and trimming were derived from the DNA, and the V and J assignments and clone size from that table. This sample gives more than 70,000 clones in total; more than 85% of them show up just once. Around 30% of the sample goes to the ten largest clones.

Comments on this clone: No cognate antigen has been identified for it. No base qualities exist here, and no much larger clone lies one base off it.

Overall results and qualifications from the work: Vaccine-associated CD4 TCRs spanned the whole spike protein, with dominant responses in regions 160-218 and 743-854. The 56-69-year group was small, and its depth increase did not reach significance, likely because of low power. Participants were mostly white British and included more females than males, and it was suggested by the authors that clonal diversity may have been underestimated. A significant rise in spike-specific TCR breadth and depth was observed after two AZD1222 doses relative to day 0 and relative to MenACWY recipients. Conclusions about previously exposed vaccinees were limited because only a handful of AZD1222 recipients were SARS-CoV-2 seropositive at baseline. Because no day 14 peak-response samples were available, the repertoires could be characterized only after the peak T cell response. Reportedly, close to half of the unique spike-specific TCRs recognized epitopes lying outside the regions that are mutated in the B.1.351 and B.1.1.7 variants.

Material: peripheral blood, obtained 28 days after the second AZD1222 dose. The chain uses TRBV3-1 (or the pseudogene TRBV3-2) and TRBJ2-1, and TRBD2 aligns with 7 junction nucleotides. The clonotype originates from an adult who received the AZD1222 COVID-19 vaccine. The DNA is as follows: TGTGCCAGCAGCCATCGGAGCGGGACTGGTGAGCAGTTCTTC. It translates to CASSHRSGTGEQFF.